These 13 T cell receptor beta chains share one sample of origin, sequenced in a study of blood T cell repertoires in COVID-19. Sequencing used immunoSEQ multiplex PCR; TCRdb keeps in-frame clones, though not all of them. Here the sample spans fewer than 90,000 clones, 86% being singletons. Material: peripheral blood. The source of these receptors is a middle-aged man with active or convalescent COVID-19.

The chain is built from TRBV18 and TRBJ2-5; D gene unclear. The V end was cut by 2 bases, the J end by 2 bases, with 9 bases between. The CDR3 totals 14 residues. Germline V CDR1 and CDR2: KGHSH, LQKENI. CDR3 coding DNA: TGTGCCAGCTCACCATTAGCCTCTCAAGAGACCCAGTACTTC. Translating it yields CASSPLASQETQYF.

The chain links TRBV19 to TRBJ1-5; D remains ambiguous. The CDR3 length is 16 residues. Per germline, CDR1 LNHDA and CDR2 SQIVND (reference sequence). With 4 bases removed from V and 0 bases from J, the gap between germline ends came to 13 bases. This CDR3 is CASSTPFGYSNQPQHF. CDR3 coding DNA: TGTGCCAGTAGTACCCCGTTCGGGTATAGCAATCAGCCCCAGCATTTT.

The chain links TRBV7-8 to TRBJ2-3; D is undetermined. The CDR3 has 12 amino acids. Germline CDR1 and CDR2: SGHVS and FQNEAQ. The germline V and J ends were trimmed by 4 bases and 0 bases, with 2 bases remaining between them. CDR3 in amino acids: CASSSSTDTQYF. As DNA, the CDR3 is TGTGCCAGCAGCTCTAGCACAGATACGCAGTATTTT.

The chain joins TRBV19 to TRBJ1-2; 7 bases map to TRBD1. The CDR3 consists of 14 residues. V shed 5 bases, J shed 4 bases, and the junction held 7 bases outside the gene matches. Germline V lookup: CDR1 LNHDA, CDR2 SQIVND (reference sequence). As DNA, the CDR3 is TGTGCCAGTAGTTTCGACAGGGACGGCTATGGCTACACCTTC. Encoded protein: CASSFDRDGYGYTF.

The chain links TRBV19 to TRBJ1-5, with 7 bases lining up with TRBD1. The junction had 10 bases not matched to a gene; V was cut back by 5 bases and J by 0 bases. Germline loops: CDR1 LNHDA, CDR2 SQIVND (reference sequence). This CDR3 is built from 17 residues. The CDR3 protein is CASSPRGQVISNQPQHF. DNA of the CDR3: TGTGCCAGTAGTCCCCGAGGACAGGTTATTAGCAATCAGCCCCAGCATTTT.

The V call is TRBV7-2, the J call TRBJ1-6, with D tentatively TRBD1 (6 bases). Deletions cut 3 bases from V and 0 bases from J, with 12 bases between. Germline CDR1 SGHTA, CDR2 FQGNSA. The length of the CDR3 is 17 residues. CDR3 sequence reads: CASSFGQPSSYNSPLHF. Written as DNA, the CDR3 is TGTGCCAGCAGCTTTGGACAGCCGAGCTCCTATAATTCACCCCTCCACTTT.

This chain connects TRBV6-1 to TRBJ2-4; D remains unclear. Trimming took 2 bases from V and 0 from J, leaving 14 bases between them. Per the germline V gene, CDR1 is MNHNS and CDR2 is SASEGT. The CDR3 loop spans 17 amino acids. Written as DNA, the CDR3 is TGTGCCAGCAGTGAAAGCCGACATACTCTAGCCAAAAACATTCAGTACTTC. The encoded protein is CASSESRHTLAKNIQYF.

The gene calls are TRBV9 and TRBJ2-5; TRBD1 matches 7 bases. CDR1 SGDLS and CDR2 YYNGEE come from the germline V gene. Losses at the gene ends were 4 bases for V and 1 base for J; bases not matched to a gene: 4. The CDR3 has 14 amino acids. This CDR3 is CASSPRQGQETQYF. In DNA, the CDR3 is TGTGCCAGCAGCCCTCGACAGGGCCAAGAGACCCAGTACTTC.

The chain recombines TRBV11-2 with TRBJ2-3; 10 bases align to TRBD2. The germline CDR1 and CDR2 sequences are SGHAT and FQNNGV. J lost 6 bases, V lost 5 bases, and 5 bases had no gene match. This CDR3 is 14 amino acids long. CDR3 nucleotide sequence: TGTGCCAGCAGCCTCGGGACTAGCGAGGATACGCAGTATTTT. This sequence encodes CASSLGTSEDTQYF.

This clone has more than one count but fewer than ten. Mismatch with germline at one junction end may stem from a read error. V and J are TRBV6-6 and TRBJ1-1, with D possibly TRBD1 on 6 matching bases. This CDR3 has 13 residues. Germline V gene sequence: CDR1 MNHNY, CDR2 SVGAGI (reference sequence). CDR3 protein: CASSYTGTTEAFF. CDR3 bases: TGTGCCAGCAGTTATACCGGGACAACTGAGGCTTTCTTT.

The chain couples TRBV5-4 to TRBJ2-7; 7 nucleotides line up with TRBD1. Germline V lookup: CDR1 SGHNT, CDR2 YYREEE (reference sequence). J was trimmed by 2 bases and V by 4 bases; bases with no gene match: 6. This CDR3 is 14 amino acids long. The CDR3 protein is CASSPGQIPYEQYV. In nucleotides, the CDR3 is TGTGCCAGCAGCCCGGGACAGATTCCCTACGAGCAGTACGTC.

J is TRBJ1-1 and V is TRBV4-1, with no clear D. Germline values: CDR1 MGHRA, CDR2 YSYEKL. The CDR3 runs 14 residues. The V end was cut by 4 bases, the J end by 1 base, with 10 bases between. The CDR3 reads CASSPREANTEAFF. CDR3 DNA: TGCGCCAGCAGCCCCCGGGAGGCGAACACTGAAGCTTTCTTT.

CDR3 sequence (DNA): TGCAGTGCTAGTAGCGGGGCTCCCTCAGATACGCAGTATTTT. Its translation: CSASSGAPSDTQYF. The chain recombines TRBV20-1 with TRBJ2-3, with 8 bases aligning to TRBD2. The J segment lost 4 bases and the V segment lost 3 bases, leaving 6 bases of the junction unmatched. Germline CDR1 reads DFQATT; CDR2 reads SNEGSKA (reference sequence). This CDR3 is 14 amino acids long.